Sequencing of this T cell receptor beta chain was carried out in a study of blood T cell repertoires in COVID-19. Across the whole study: Spain, Italy and the United States supplied samples that represented acute and convalescent COVID-19. PBMCs, B-cell-depleted T cells, or T cells were the source of the cDNA or gDNA that made up the material.

Per the original methods: Amplification from reference gene primers served as the basis for estimated nucleated cell counts. Data came from immunoSEQ multiplex PCR; TCRdb stores just in-frame clones and leaves some out. V, J and clone size reflect that table, while D and trimming were determined from the DNA. The sample lists approximately 130,000 clones, over 70% occurring once. Trimming took 7 bases from V and 7 from J; bases not matched to a gene: 9. Per germline, CDR1 SQVTM and CDR2 ANQGSEA. CDR3 size: 13 residues. This clonotype originated in an elderly man with acute or convalescent COVID-19. J is TRBJ2-1 and V is TRBV29-1, with 8 bases identical to TRBD1. Sequenced: peripheral blood. Written as DNA, the CDR3 is TGCAGCGCCTCTCAGGGGGCGCGGAATGAGCAGTTCTTC. Protein: CSASQGARNEQFF.